The clone carrying this T cell receptor beta chain has only a few counts. Its target is unknown. This sample stems from a study of T-cell memory formation after mild COVID-19. Study conclusions and caveats: Pre-infection memory harbored some responding clones, suggesting cross-reactive memory joined. Clones contracting across day 15 to 85 had a balanced CD4/CD8 profile; later expanding clones leaned CD4+.

The CDR3 length is 14 residues. The germline gives CDR1 SGHVS, CDR2 FNYEAQ. V was pared by 5 bases and J by 5 bases, with 12 bases between. After 5'RACE with constant-segment primers, TCR alpha and TCR beta cDNA libraries carrying sample barcodes and UMIs were obtained. TCRdb analysed the 5' RACE reads with MiXCR anew, one entry per CDR3 protein. The table shows about 290,000 distinct CDR3 sequences, with more than 15% occurring only once. The chain links TRBV7-6 to TRBJ2-2, with D perhaps TRBD1 or TRBD2 (5 bases each). The material sequenced was PBMCs or a T cell subset sorted from them (not recorded which). The clonotype was recovered from a man aged 18 to 29 who had mild COVID-19 (a few samples of this study predate the infection). Cell type and time point are not known. The CDR3 coding sequence is TGTGCCAGCAGCCCAGGGACGGTTACCGGGGAGCTGTTTTTT. Translation: CASSPGTVTGELFF. The variable domain in full, with the rest retrieved from reference TRBV7-6 and TRBJ2-2, is GAGVSQSPRYKVTKRGQDVALRCDPISGHVSLYWYRQALGQGPEFLTYFNYEAQQDKSGLPNDRFSAERPEGSISTLTIQRTEQRDSAMYRCASSPGTVTGELFFGEGSRLTVL.